The 30 T cell receptor beta chains presented below share a single source sample, sequenced in a study of sequential checkpoint blockade in melanoma. The data were produced by immunoSEQ multiplex PCR, yet TCRdb's version contains in-frame clones alone and is incomplete. The profile shows roughly 20,000 clones, approximately 82% of them singletons. Treatment here: randomized to nivolumab then ipilimumab (arm A) or the reverse (arm B). The sequencing here drew on CD8+ T cells sorted from blood (inferred from file names), taken from a patient given nivolumab and ipilimumab in sequence. The receptors come from a human donor with melanoma.

This sequence joins TRBV2 and TRBJ1-2, with no clear D. V was cut by 1 base and J by 4 bases, with 4 bases left in between. From germline, CDR1 is SNHLY and CDR2 FYNNEI. There are 12 residues in the CDR3. DNA of the CDR3: TGTGCCAGCAGTGAAGGGCTCTATGGCTACACCTTC. Encoded protein: CASSEGLYGYTF.

The chain employs TRBV28 and TRBJ2-7; D unclear. Trimming took off 3 bases at V and 0 bases at J, with 15 bases between the two ends. Germline values: CDR1 MDHEN, CDR2 SYDVKM. This CDR3 is built from 16 residues. This CDR3 reads CASSFYTPSASYEQYF. CDR3 nucleotide sequence: TGTGCCAGCAGTTTCTATACGCCTAGTGCCTCCTACGAGCAGTACTTC. The complete variable domain, with remaining parts taken from reference TRBV28 and TRBJ2-7, reads DVKVTQSSRYLVKRTGEKVFLECVQDMDHENMFWYRQDPGLGLRLIYFSYDVKMKEKGDIPEGYSVSREKKERFSLILESASTNQTSMYLCASSFYTPSASYEQYFGPGTRLTVT.

A word on this clone: The junction departs from the called germline gene at one end, perhaps through a read error. The chain combines TRBV11-2 with TRBJ1-1, with unresolved D. The V gene's germline CDR1 is SGHAT and CDR2 FQNNGV. The CDR3 runs 13 residues. The CDR3 DNA reads TGTGCCAGCAGCCTAGAGGCCAACACTGAAGCTTTCTTT. Translating it yields CASSLEANTEAFF.

V is TRBV19 and J is TRBJ2-7; 7 nucleotides line up with TRBD1. The germline CDR1 and CDR2 sequences are LNHDA and SQIVND (reference sequence). The CDR3 extends over 14 amino acids. After removal of 5 bases from V and 4 bases from J, the junction contained 8 bases not matched to a gene. Here the CDR3 DNA reads TGTGCCAGTAGTTACTCGGGACAGACTTACGAGCAGTACTTC. Amino acids: CASSYSGQTYEQYF.

J is TRBJ2-7 and V is TRBV6-6, with D perhaps TRBD2 (5 bases). The germline V gene encodes CDR1 MNHNY and CDR2 SVGAGI (reference sequence). The CDR3 sequence is 13 residues long. Deletions cut 4 bases from V and 3 bases from J, with 10 bases between. The CDR3: CASSSREGYEQYF. The CDR3 DNA is TGTGCCAGCAGTTCCCGAGAGGGCTACGAGCAGTACTTC.

This chain joins TRBV5-4 and TRBJ1-6; the D gene is possibly TRBD1 (6 bases). This CDR3 spans 16 amino acids. Trimming removed 3 bases from V and 2 bases from J, with 12 bases in between. The V gene's germline CDR1 is SGHNT and CDR2 YYREEE (reference sequence). The CDR3 nucleotides read TGTGCCAGCAGCTCGGAACAGGGACCCTATAATTCACCCCTCCACTTT. The encoded protein is CASSSEQGPYNSPLHF.

In this sample, this clone turned up a few times. This may arise from a read error, as a much more abundant clone is one base away. Other DNA variants within this sample encode the same CDR3. The DNA for the CDR3 is TGTGCCAGCAGCTCCCGGGACAGGGATTACGAGCAGTACTTC. This sequence encodes CASSSRDRDYEQYF. The rearrangement uses TRBV7-9 and TRBJ2-5; 9 nucleotides agree with TRBD1. The last part of the DNA fits TRBJ2-7 better; the J call may be wrong. Germline CDR1 is SEHNR and CDR2 is FQNEAQ (reference sequence). CDR3 length: 14 amino acids.

This chain joins TRBV28 and TRBJ2-5; 8 bases match TRBD1. V shed 2 bases and J 4 bases; nucleotides not matched to a gene: 3. In germline, CDR1 is MDHEN, CDR2 SYDVKM. This CDR3 has 14 residues. For the CDR3, the DNA is TGTGCCAGCAGTTTACTCAGGGGGCTAGAGACCCAGTACTTC. Translated: CASSLLRGLETQYF. The complete variable domain, with remaining parts taken from reference TRBV28 and TRBJ2-5, reads DVKVTQSSRYLVKRTGEKVFLECVQDMDHENMFWYRQDPGLGLRLIYFSYDVKMKEKGDIPEGYSVSREKKERFSLILESASTNQTSMYLCASSLLRGLETQYFGPGTRLLVL.

The chain recombines TRBV5-4 with TRBJ2-1; 10 positions agree with TRBD2. With 6 bases clipped from V and 5 bases from J, the junction kept 2 bases outside the gene matches. This CDR3 has 13 residues. Looked up from germline, CDR1 is SGHNT and CDR2 is YYREEE (reference sequence). The CDR3, as DNA: TGTGCCAGCATGCTAGCGGGAGACAATGAGCAGTTCTTC. The encoded protein is CASMLAGDNEQFF. Full variable domain (missing parts from reference TRBV5-4 and TRBJ2-1): ETGVTQSPTHLIKTRGQQVTLRCSSQSGHNTVSWYQQALGQGPQFIFQYYREEENGRGNFPPRFSGLQFPNYSSELNVNALELDDSALYLCASMLAGDNEQFFGPGTRLTVL.

CDR3 sequence (DNA): TGTGCCACCCAGACTAGCGGGGGTTCCTACAATGAGCAGTTCTTC. Its protein is CATQTSGGSYNEQFF. The chain carries TRBV6-1 and TRBJ2-1, with TRBD2 identical over 12 bases. J gave up 1 base and V 10 bases, and 5 bases lay outside the gene matches. CDR1 and CDR2 from the germline V gene are MNHNS and SASEGT. CDR3 length: 15 amino acids.

Here the CDR3 reads CASSPGNQPQHF. The CDR3, as DNA: TGTGCCAGCAGTCCCGGCAATCAGCCCCAGCATTTT. V usage is TRBV2 and J usage is TRBJ1-5; D remains ambiguous. Germline CDR1 is SNHLY and CDR2 is FYNNEI. The germline V and J ends were trimmed by 5 bases and 2 bases, with 4 bases remaining between them. This CDR3 comprises 12 residues. The complete variable domain, with remaining parts taken from reference TRBV2 and TRBJ1-5, reads EPEVTQTPSHQVTQMGQEVILRCVPISNHLYFYWYRQILGQKVEFLVSFYNNEISEKSEIFDDQFSVERPDGSNFTLKIRSTKLEDSAMYFCASSPGNQPQHFGDGTRLSIL.

This clone was found once. Other DNA sequences from this sample encode an identical CDR3 as well. This chain joins TRBV6-1 and TRBJ2-7, with a weak D call TRBD2 (6 bases). The V gene lost 2 bases and the J gene lost 3 bases, with 8 bases spanning the gap. The CDR3 spans 13 residues. Germline V gene sequence: CDR1 MNHNS, CDR2 SASEGT. The CDR3: CASSERGLYEQYF. The CDR3, as DNA: TGTGCCAGCAGTGAAAGGGGACTCTACGAGCAGTACTTC.

This chain joins TRBV29-1 and TRBJ1-3; 8 bases align to TRBD1. This CDR3 contains 14 residues. CDR1 is SQVTM, CDR2 ANQGSEA, per germline. The ends lost 6 bases at V and 1 base at J; junction bases unmatched: 5. The CDR3 protein is CSVDRTGSGNTIYF. The CDR3 region has the DNA TGCAGCGTGGATCGGACAGGGTCTGGAAACACCATATATTTT.

The chain links TRBV7-9 to TRBJ2-1; 8 nucleotides agree with TRBD2. The CDR3 contains 17 residues. The V segment lost 5 bases and the J segment 4 bases; nucleotides outside the gene matches: 13. Looked up from germline, CDR1 is SEHNR and CDR2 is FQNEAQ (reference sequence). CDR3 sequence: CASSIHAASGQYNEQFF. CDR3 DNA: TGTGCCAGCAGCATCCACGCCGCTAGCGGGCAGTACAATGAGCAGTTCTTC.

J is TRBJ1-2 and V is TRBV20-1, with a possible D match to TRBD1 (5 bases). The CDR3 covers 11 residues. With 5 bases removed from V and 13 bases from J, the gap between germline ends came to 17 bases. Germline values: CDR1 DFQATT, CDR2 SNEGSKA (reference sequence). The DNA of the CDR3 is TGCAGTGCTCAGGGTACAGCGTCTAGCACCTTC. Protein sequence: CSAQGTASSTF.

The DNA for the CDR3 is TGTGCCAGCAGCTTCTCGGGACAGGGTTACGAGCAGTACTTC. It encodes CASSFSGQGYEQYF. V usage is TRBV11-2 and J usage is TRBJ2-7; TRBD1 aligns across 9 bases. The length of the CDR3 is 14 residues. Unmatched junction bases numbered 4, after V lost 3 bases and J lost 4 bases. Germline CDR1 SGHAT, CDR2 FQNNGV.

This clone was seen a handful of times. The chain carries TRBV14 and TRBJ1-2; D gene ambiguous. The CDR3 is 14 residues long. Trimming shortened V by 0 bases and J by 2 bases, and 7 bases separated the two germline ends. Per germline, CDR1 SGHDN and CDR2 FVKESK. This CDR3 reads CASSQDTGNYGYTF. CDR3 in DNA: TGTGCCAGCAGCCAAGATACGGGGAACTATGGCTACACCTTC.

The gene calls are TRBV2 and TRBJ2-1, with TRBD2 identical over 8 bases. Germline values: CDR1 SNHLY, CDR2 FYNNEI. After removal of 2 bases from V and 5 bases from J, the junction contained 5 bases not matched to a gene. The CDR3 is made up of 15 amino acids. The CDR3 is CASSESAGGHNEQFF. The DNA for the CDR3 is TGTGCCAGCAGTGAATCGGCGGGAGGCCACAATGAGCAGTTCTTC.

The chain has TRBV28 and TRBJ2-5; D unresolved. The better agreement between TRBJ2-7 and the DNA end casts doubt on the J call. The germline CDR1 and CDR2 sequences are MDHEN and SYDVKM. The CDR3 has 13 residues. The CDR3: CASSLVENYEQYF. CDR3 nucleotides: TGTGCCAGCAGTTTAGTAGAGAACTACGAGCAGTACTTC.

The rearrangement joins TRBV7-9 to TRBJ1-2, with D possibly being TRBD1 (5 bases). Per the germline V gene, CDR1 is SEHNR and CDR2 is FQNEAQ (reference sequence). This CDR3 contains 14 residues. Trimming took off 1 base at V and 8 bases at J, with 14 bases between the two ends. The CDR3 sequence: CASSLEVRQGGYTF. The CDR3, as DNA: TGTGCCAGCAGCTTAGAGGTGAGGCAGGGAGGCTACACCTTC.

The chain recombines TRBV7-8 with TRBJ2-5, with a tentative D call TRBD1 (6 bases). The J call is doubtful: the DNA matches TRBJ2-7 better. This CDR3 is built from 16 residues. From germline, CDR1 is SGHVS and CDR2 FQNEAQ. The chain's CDR3 is CASSHRAEGISYEQYF. CDR3 nucleotides: TGTGCCAGCAGCCACAGGGCAGAGGGGATCTCCTACGAGCAGTACTTC.

V and J are TRBV6-5 and TRBJ1-2, with 7 bases fitting TRBD1. The CDR3 totals 15 residues. The J segment lost 1 base and the V segment lost 7 bases, leaving 9 bases of the junction unmatched. From germline, CDR1 is MNHEY and CDR2 SVGAGI. This CDR3 reads CASTPRGQSNYGYTF. In nucleotides, the CDR3 is TGTGCCAGCACCCCCAGGGGACAGAGTAACTATGGCTACACCTTC.

V usage is TRBV2 and J usage is TRBJ2-7; 12 bases agree with TRBD2. Germline CDR1 and CDR2: SNHLY and FYNNEI. V was clipped by 5 bases and J by 2 bases; unmatched bases: 4. The CDR3 is made up of 15 amino acids. The CDR3 sequence is CASSRLAGEAYEQYF. The DNA for the CDR3 is TGTGCCAGCAGTAGACTAGCGGGGGAAGCCTACGAGCAGTACTTC.

This chain links TRBV9 with TRBJ1-4, with 9 bases that match TRBD1. V trimming: 1 base; J trimming: 8 bases; junction bases outside the gene matches: 3. This CDR3 comprises 14 residues. The V gene's germline CDR1 is SGDLS and CDR2 YYNGEE. The CDR3, as DNA: TGTGCCAGCAGCGTAACAGGGGGCTCCGAAAAACTGTTTTTT. Translation gives CASSVTGGSEKLFF.

CDR3 in DNA: TGTGCCAGCAGGGACAGCGGGATCACTGAAGCTTTCTTT. Encoded protein: CASRDSGITEAFF. This sequence joins TRBV6-4 and TRBJ1-1; D might be TRBD1 (6 bases). The CDR3 is made up of 13 amino acids. Germline lookup yields CDR1 MRHNA and CDR2 SNTAGT. V lost 6 bases to trimming and J lost 4 bases, with 12 bases between them.

This clone appeared once. The chain links TRBV6-1 to TRBJ2-7; no firm D call. Trimming stripped 2 bases from V and 12 bases from J, with 17 bases between. The length of the CDR3 is 13 residues. The germline gives CDR1 MNHNS, CDR2 SASEGT. CDR3: CASSEWRPDRRYF. CDR3 bases: TGTGCCAGCAGTGAATGGAGACCGGATCGTCGGTACTTC.

The V call is TRBV13, the J call TRBJ1-1; D remains ambiguous. The CDR3 has 12 residues. CDR1 is PRHDT, CDR2 FYEKMQ, per germline (reference sequence). V was cut by 8 bases and J by 7 bases, with 14 bases left in between. The CDR3: CASVRGYSEAFF. Written as DNA, the CDR3 is TGTGCCAGCGTCCGGGGATACAGTGAAGCTTTCTTT.

The J gene is TRBJ1-2, the V gene TRBV19; D is unresolved. The CDR3 consists of 14 residues. V was shortened by 0 bases and J by 8 bases, with 13 bases between the two germline ends. CDR1 and CDR2 from the germline V gene are LNHDA and SQIVND (reference sequence). The CDR3 is CASSIDLESSGYTF. The CDR3 DNA reads TGTGCCAGTAGTATAGATTTAGAGAGTTCGGGCTACACCTTC.

The chain carries TRBV9 and TRBJ2-7; TRBD1 aligns across 8 bases. This CDR3 is 15 amino acids long. V shed 0 bases and J 7 bases; nucleotides not matched to a gene: 9. Per the germline V gene, CDR1 is SGDLS and CDR2 is YYNGEE. CDR3 sequence: CASSVDTGGSGEQYF. The CDR3 DNA is TGTGCCAGCAGCGTAGATACAGGGGGTTCGGGGGAGCAGTACTTC.

The chain is built from TRBV5-1 and TRBJ2-3; TRBD2 aligns across 8 bases. There are 18 residues in the CDR3. V lost 2 bases to trimming and J lost 0 bases; unmatched junction nucleotides: 11. Germline V lookup: CDR1 SGHRS, CDR2 YFSETQ. CDR3 sequence reads: CASSFVPLAGRSTDTQYF. In DNA form, the CDR3 reads TGCGCCAGCAGCTTCGTGCCCTTAGCGGGACGAAGCACAGATACGCAGTATTTT.